These 27 T cell receptor beta chains originate from one sample sequenced in a study of blood T cell repertoires in COVID-19. Only in-frame clones appear in the TCRdb table, and some are missing; sequencing was by immunoSEQ multiplex PCR. Of around 440,000 clones listed, 88% were seen once; the top ten hold around 12%. The sequencing input was peripheral blood. These receptors were collected from a woman aged 45 to 65 with COVID-19, enrolled during active disease.

The rearrangement joins TRBV2 to TRBJ1-2, with unresolved D. The CDR3 loop spans 12 amino acids. Per the germline V gene, CDR1 is SNHLY and CDR2 is FYNNEI. Trimming removed 6 bases from V and 8 bases from J, with 13 bases in between. CDR3 loop: CASRRGSPGYTF. The DNA for the CDR3 is TGTGCCAGCAGGAGAGGTTCTCCCGGCTACACCTTC.

J is TRBJ2-2 and V is TRBV2, with a weak D call TRBD2 (7 bases). The ends were cut back, 3 bases at V and 6 bases at J, with 14 bases in the middle. The CDR3 contains 15 residues. Per germline, CDR1 SNHLY and CDR2 FYNNEI. CDR3 coding DNA: TGTGCCAGCAGTGATCGGGGGGCTAGGGCCGGGGAGCTGTTTTTT. It yields the protein CASSDRGARAGELFF. The full variable domain, in which reference TRBV2 and TRBJ2-2 provide the parts outside the CDR3, is EPEVTQTPSHQVTQMGQEVILRCVPISNHLYFYWYRQILGQKVEFLVSFYNNEISEKSEIFDDQFSVERPDGSNFTLKIRSTKLEDSAMYFCASSDRGARAGELFFGEGSRLTVL.

The chain has TRBV27 and TRBJ2-7; TRBD1 aligns across 9 bases. Unmatched junction bases numbered 12, after V lost 8 bases and J lost 4 bases. This CDR3 has 15 residues. CDR1 and CDR2 (germline): MNHEY, SMNVEV (reference sequence). This CDR3 is CASGTPGQGLYEQYF. Here the CDR3 DNA reads TGTGCCAGCGGGACGCCGGGACAGGGCCTTTACGAGCAGTACTTC.

The chain carries TRBV3-1 (or the pseudogene TRBV3-2) and TRBJ1-2; D is unclear. CDR3 length equals 18 residues. Germline CDR1 reads LGHDT; CDR2 reads YNNKEL (reference sequence). The V end lost 0 bases, the J end lost 5 bases, and 22 bases lay between the germline ends. The CDR3: CASSQDTPGSPLGYGYTF. The CDR3 DNA sequence: TGTGCCAGCAGCCAAGACACTCCCGGGTCCCCGCTTGGTTATGGCTACACCTTC.

This clone appeared a single time. The V call is TRBV10-2, the J call TRBJ1-1, with D perhaps TRBD1 (5 bases). Germline CDR1 reads WSHSY; CDR2 reads SAAADI. CDR3 size: 14 residues. Between the trimmed V and J ends, which lost 2 bases and 6 bases, there was a span of 13 bases. In DNA form, the CDR3 reads TGCGCCAGCAGTGAGATCGGGCAGGGCGCTGAAGCTTTCTTT. It yields the protein CASSEIGQGAEAFF.

CDR3 nucleotide sequence: TGCGCCAGCAGCAAGGGGGCGGAAAATTCACCCCTCCACTTT. Its translation is CASSKGAENSPLHF. The chain combines TRBV5-1 with TRBJ1-6; TRBD1 aligns across 7 bases. This CDR3 comprises 14 residues. V lost 4 bases, J lost 7 bases, and 5 bases stayed unmatched. Per the germline V gene, CDR1 is SGHRS and CDR2 is YFSETQ.

The CDR3 spells CAWSPGLPYEQYF. The DNA for the CDR3 is TGTGCCTGGAGTCCCGGTCTGCCCTACGAGCAGTACTTC. This chain joins TRBV30 and TRBJ2-7, with no clear D. Trimming left V 2 bases short and J 2 bases short, with 10 bases between. The V gene's germline CDR1 is GTSNPN and CDR2 SVGIG (reference sequence). The CDR3 contains 13 residues.

V gene TRBV24-1 combines with J gene TRBJ1-1; TRBD1 matches at 7 bases. J was trimmed by 5 bases and V by 7 bases; bases with no gene match: 9. This CDR3 spans 14 amino acids. CDR1 is KGHDR, CDR2 SFDVKD, per germline. The CDR3 DNA reads TGTGCCACCAGGTCGACAGGGAGAGGGACTGAAGCTTTCTTT. Protein: CATRSTGRGTEAFF.

This clone was counted once. The chain has TRBV27 and TRBJ2-2; 12 nucleotides match TRBD2. V lost 4 bases to trimming and J lost 5 bases; unmatched junction nucleotides: 2. CDR3 size: 15 residues. CDR1 MNHEY and CDR2 SMNVEV come from the germline V gene (reference sequence). Here the CDR3 reads CASSSTSGGTGELFF. The CDR3 DNA is TGTGCCAGCAGTTCGACTAGCGGGGGTACCGGGGAGCTGTTTTTT.

The rearrangement links TRBV4-1 to TRBJ1-5; D remains unclear. Germline CDR1 is MGHRA and CDR2 is YSYEKL. The CDR3 covers 15 residues. The V end was cut by 0 bases, the J end by 4 bases, with 10 bases between. The CDR3 spells CASSQERQPNQPQHF. The DNA for the CDR3 is TGCGCCAGCAGCCAAGAGCGGCAGCCGAATCAGCCCCAGCATTTT.

The table lists this clone with many counts. The J gene is TRBJ1-3, the V gene TRBV5-1; D not certain. V was shortened by 4 bases and J by 2 bases, with 7 bases between the two germline ends. The CDR3 spans 13 residues. CDR1 and CDR2 from the germline V gene are SGHRS and YFSETQ. In DNA, the CDR3 is TGCGCCAGCAGCCCGGAGGCTGGAAACACCATATATTTT. This sequence encodes CASSPEAGNTIYF.

This chain connects TRBV6-5 to TRBJ1-5; D gene unclear. This CDR3 has 13 residues. Germline loops: CDR1 MNHEY, CDR2 SVGAGI. V gave up 7 bases and J gave up 6 bases, with 13 bases separating them. CDR3 sequence (DNA): TGTGCCAGCACCTCAAGATGGGCTCAGCCCCAGCATTTT. It is translated as CASTSRWAQPQHF.

The J gene is TRBJ1-1, the V gene TRBV2, with D possibly being TRBD1 (6 bases). This CDR3 is built from 14 residues. Trimming took 7 bases from V and 6 from J, leaving 18 bases between them. Germline loops: CDR1 SNHLY, CDR2 FYNNEI. The CDR3 reads CASKRDNGMSEAFF. The DNA of the CDR3 is TGTGCCAGCAAGAGGGACAATGGAATGTCTGAAGCTTTCTTT.

This clone turned up a few times. The chain joins TRBV4-1 to TRBJ1-2; 7 nucleotides line up with TRBD1. CDR3 length: 13 residues. The germline CDR1 and CDR2 sequences are MGHRA and YSYEKL. After removal of 4 bases from V and 3 bases from J, the junction contained 2 bases not matched to a gene. The CDR3 DNA follows: TGCGCCAGCAGCCGACAGGGAGACTATGGCTACACCTTC. Translation: CASSRQGDYGYTF.

The V gene is TRBV18, the J gene TRBJ2-5; TRBD2 aligns across 12 bases. CDR3 length: 18 residues. Germline CDR1 and CDR2: KGHSH and LQKENI. The V segment lost 3 bases and the J segment 0 bases; nucleotides outside the gene matches: 8. CDR3 sequence reads: CASSPRTSGAQYQETQYF. For the CDR3, the DNA is TGTGCCAGCTCACCCCGGACTAGCGGGGCCCAGTACCAAGAGACCCAGTACTTC.

CDR3: CASSLGELNQPQHF. The CDR3 DNA follows: TGTGCCAGCAGCTTGGGCGAGTTGAATCAGCCCCAGCATTTT. J is TRBJ1-5 and V is TRBV5-8; no reliable D call. The V end lost 0 bases, the J end lost 4 bases, and 8 bases lay between the germline ends. The CDR3 totals 14 residues. CDR1 SGHTS and CDR2 YDEGEE come from the germline V gene. Based on the CDR3 plus reference TRBV5-8 and TRBJ1-5, the full variable domain is EAGVTQSPTHLIKTRGQQATLRCSPISGHTSVYWYQQALGLGLQFLLWYDEGEERNRGNFPPRFSGRQFPNYSSELNVNALELEDSALYLCASSLGELNQPQHFGDGTRLSIL.

The genes are TRBV2 and TRBJ2-7; 11 bases fit TRBD2. Germline CDR1 reads SNHLY; CDR2 reads FYNNEI. Trimming took 3 bases from V and 0 from J; bases not matched to a gene: 7. This CDR3 is 17 amino acids long. For the CDR3, the DNA is TGTGCCAGCAGTGAGTTTCTAGCGGGGGGTAACTCCTACGAGCAGTACTTC. It encodes CASSEFLAGGNSYEQYF.

The rearrangement uses TRBV18 and TRBJ2-7; tentative D call: TRBD1 (6 bases). The V gene lost 2 bases and the J gene lost 3 bases, with 17 bases spanning the gap. This CDR3 comprises 16 residues. Germline lookup yields CDR1 KGHSH and CDR2 LQKENI. The CDR3 is CASSPIRQALHYEQYF. The CDR3 DNA reads TGTGCCAGCTCACCAATCCGACAGGCCCTTCACTACGAGCAGTACTTC. Filled out from reference TRBV18 and TRBJ2-7, the complete variable domain reads NAGVMQNPRHLVRRRGQEARLRCSPMKGHSHVYWYRQLPEEGLKFMVYLQKENIIDESGMPKERFSAEFPKEGPSILRIQQVVRGDSAAYFCASSPIRQALHYEQYFGPGTRLTVT.

V and J are TRBV27 and TRBJ2-1, with 9 bases lining up with TRBD2. The germline V gene has CDR1 MNHEY and CDR2 SMNVEV (reference sequence). V was clipped by 5 bases and J by 7 bases; unmatched bases: 15. The CDR3 spans 17 residues. The CDR3 DNA reads as TGTGCCAGCAGTGCAGGGCTCGGCGGGGGGGCCCCTAATGAGCAGTTCTTC. Amino acid sequence: CASSAGLGGGAPNEQFF.

CDR3 sequence reads: CAWSHRVDQPQHF. The CDR3 nucleotides are TGTGCCTGGTCCCACAGGGTCGATCAGCCCCAGCATTTT. V usage is TRBV30 and J usage is TRBJ1-5, with D possibly matching TRBD1 (6 bases). V lost 5 bases and J 5 bases, leaving 13 bases between the germline ends. Germline V gene data show CDR1 as GTSNPN and CDR2 as SVGIG (reference sequence). There are 13 residues in the CDR3.

The rearrangement joins TRBV30 to TRBJ2-1; possibly TRBD2 for D (7 bases). This CDR3 contains 15 residues. V dropped 2 bases and J dropped 1 base, with 12 bases sitting between them. Germline lookup yields CDR1 GTSNPN and CDR2 SVGIG (reference sequence). In DNA form, the CDR3 reads TGTGCCTGGAGTAGAGGGGGGGGGTCCTACAATGAGCAGTTCTTC. Translation: CAWSRGGGSYNEQFF. Together with reference TRBV30 and TRBJ2-1, the CDR3 gives the full variable domain: SQTIHQWPATLVQPVGSPLSLECTVEGTSNPNLYWYRQAAGRGLQLLFYSVGIGQISSEVPQNLSASRPQDRQFILSSKKLLLSDSGFYLCAWSRGGGSYNEQFFGPGTRLTVL.

For the CDR3, the DNA is TGTGCCAGCTCACCAGGTCAAAGCTACTCTGGGGCCAACGTCCTGACTTTC. Residues: CASSPGQSYSGANVLTF. The J gene is TRBJ2-6, the V gene TRBV18; D is unclear. The CDR3 extends over 17 amino acids. Trimming took 2 bases from V and 0 from J, leaving 11 bases between them. CDR1 is KGHSH and CDR2 is LQKENI in the germline V gene.

This clone appeared a few times. The CDR3 loop is CASSLRVMNTEAFF. The CDR3 nucleotides are TGTGCCAGCAGCTTGCGAGTTATGAACACTGAAGCTTTCTTT. The chain is built from TRBV5-5 and TRBJ1-1, with D unclear. The CDR3 has 14 amino acids. V lost 1 base to trimming and J lost 0 bases, with 7 bases between them. Germline values: CDR1 SGHKS, CDR2 YYEKEE (reference sequence).

This rearrangement joins TRBV3-1 (or the pseudogene TRBV3-2) to TRBJ1-5; 8 bases fit TRBD1. The V segment lost 4 bases and the J segment 5 bases; nucleotides outside the gene matches: 1. Germline V gives CDR1 LGHDT, CDR2 YNNKEL (reference sequence). The CDR3 runs 13 residues. CDR3 region: CASSPGGYQPQHF. In DNA, the CDR3 is TGTGCCAGCAGCCCAGGGGGCTATCAGCCCCAGCATTTT.

The chain is built from TRBV4-1 and TRBJ1-1, with TRBD1 matching 7 bases. The CDR3 extends over 16 amino acids. The V and J ends lost 4 bases and 2 bases, in that order; junction bases with no gene match: 10. Per the germline V gene, CDR1 is MGHRA and CDR2 is YSYEKL. In DNA form, the CDR3 reads TGCGCCAGCAGCCTAGACACAGGGGTCCTTAACACTGAAGCTTTCTTT. Its translation is CASSLDTGVLNTEAFF.

The V call is TRBV27, the J call TRBJ2-6; D perhaps matches TRBD2 (5 bases). Trimming pared 6 bases from V and 0 bases from J, leaving 6 bases between. The length of the CDR3 is 14 residues. The germline gives CDR1 MNHEY, CDR2 SMNVEV (reference sequence). The DNA of the CDR3 is TGTGCCAGCAGCGGGATCTCTGGGGCCAACGTCCTGACTTTC. Protein: CASSGISGANVLTF.

The J gene is TRBJ2-1, the V gene TRBV25-1; D gene uncertain. This CDR3 spans 16 amino acids. CDR1 and CDR2 from the germline V gene are MGHDK and SYGVNS. The ends were cut back, 10 bases at V and 3 bases at J, with 22 bases in the middle. This CDR3 is CATFGESMLDYNEQFF. In DNA form, the CDR3 reads TGTGCCACGTTTGGAGAATCCATGTTGGACTACAATGAGCAGTTCTTC.